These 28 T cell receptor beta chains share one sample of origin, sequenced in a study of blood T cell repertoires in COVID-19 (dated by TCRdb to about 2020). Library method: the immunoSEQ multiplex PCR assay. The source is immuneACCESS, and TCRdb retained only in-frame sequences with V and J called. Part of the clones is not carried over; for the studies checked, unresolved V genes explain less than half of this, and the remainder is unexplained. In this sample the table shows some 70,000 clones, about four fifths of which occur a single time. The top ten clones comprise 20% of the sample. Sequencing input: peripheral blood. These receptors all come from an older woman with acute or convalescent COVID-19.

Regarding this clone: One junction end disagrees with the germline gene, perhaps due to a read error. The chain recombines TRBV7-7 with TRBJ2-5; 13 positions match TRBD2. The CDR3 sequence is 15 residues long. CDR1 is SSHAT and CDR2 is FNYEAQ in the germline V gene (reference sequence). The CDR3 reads CASSLTGLAGETQYF. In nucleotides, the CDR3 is TGTGCTAGCAGCTTAACGGGACTAGCGGGGGAGACCCAGTACTTC. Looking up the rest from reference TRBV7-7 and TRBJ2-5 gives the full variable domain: GAGVSQSPRYKVTKRGQDVTLRCDPISSHATLYWYQQALGQGPEFLTYFNYEAQPDKSGLPSDRFSAERPEGSISTLTIQRTEQRDSAMYRCASSLTGLAGETQYFGPGTRLLVL.

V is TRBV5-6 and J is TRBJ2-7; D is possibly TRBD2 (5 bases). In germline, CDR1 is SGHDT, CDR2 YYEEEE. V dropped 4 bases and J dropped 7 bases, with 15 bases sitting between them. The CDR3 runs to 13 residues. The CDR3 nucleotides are TGTGCCAGCAGCCCCTCCCTAGCACTTGAGCAGTACTTC. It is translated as CASSPSLALEQYF.

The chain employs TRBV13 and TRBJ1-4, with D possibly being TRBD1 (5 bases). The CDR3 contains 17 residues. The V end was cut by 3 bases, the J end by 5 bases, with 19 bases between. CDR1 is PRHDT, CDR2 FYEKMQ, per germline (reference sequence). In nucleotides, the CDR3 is TGTGCCAGCAGCTTCTCGTCGGGGGGACTGTGGAATGAAAAACTGTTTTTT. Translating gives CASSFSSGGLWNEKLFF.

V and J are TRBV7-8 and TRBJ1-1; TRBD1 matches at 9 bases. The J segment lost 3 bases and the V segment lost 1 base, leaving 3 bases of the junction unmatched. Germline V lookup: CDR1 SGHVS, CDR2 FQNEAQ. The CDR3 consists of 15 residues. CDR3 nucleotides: TGTGCCAGCAGCTTAGTCAGACAGGGGGACACTGAAGCTTTCTTT. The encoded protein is CASSLVRQGDTEAFF.

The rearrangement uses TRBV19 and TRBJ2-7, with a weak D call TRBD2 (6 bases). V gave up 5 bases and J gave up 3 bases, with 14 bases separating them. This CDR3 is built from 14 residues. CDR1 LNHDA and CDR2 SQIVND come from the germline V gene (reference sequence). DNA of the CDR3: TGTGCCAGTAGTGCCGGGACTTACGGCTACGAGCAGTACTTC. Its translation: CASSAGTYGYEQYF.

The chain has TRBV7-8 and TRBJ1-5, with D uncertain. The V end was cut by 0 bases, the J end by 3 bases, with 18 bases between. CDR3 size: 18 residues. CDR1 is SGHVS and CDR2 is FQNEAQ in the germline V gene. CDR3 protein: CASSLAGTPGNSNQPQHF. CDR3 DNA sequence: TGTGCCAGCAGCTTAGCGGGCACCCCGGGAAATTCCAATCAGCCCCAGCATTTT.

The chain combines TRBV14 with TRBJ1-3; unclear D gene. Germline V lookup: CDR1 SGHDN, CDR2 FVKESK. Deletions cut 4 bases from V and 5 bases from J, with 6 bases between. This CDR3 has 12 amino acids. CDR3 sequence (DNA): TGTGCCAGCAGCCCCATCCGAAACACCATATATTTT. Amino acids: CASSPIRNTIYF.

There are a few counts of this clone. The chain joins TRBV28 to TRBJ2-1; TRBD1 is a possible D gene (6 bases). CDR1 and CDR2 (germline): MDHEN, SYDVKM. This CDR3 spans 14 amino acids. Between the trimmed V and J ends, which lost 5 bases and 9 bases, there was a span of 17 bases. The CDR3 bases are TGTGCCAGCAGTAAAGGGGGAGTCCCTCCTGAGCAGTTCTTC. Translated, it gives CASSKGGVPPEQFF. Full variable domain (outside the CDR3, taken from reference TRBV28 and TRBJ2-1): DVKVTQSSRYLVKRTGEKVFLECVQDMDHENMFWYRQDPGLGLRLIYFSYDVKMKEKGDIPEGYSVSREKKERFSLILESASTNQTSMYLCASSKGGVPPEQFFGPGTRLTVL.

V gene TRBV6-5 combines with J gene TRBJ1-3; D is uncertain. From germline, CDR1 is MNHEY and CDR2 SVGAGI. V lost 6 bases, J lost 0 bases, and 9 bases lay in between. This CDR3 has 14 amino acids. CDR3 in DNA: TGTGCCAGCAGAAGAGGTTTCTCTGGAAACACCATATATTTT. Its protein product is CASRRGFSGNTIYF.

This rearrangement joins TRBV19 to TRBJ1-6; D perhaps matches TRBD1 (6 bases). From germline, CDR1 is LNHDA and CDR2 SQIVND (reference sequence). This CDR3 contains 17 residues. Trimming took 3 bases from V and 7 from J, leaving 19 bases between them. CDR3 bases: TGTGCCAGTAGTATTAGGCCCGACAGGCTCGGAAATTCACCCCTCCACTTT. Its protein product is CASSIRPDRLGNSPLHF. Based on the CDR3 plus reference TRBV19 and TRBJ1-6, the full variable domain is DGGITQSPKYLFRKEGQNVTLSCEQNLNHDAMYWYRQDPGQGLRLIYYSQIVNDFQKGDIAEGYSVSREKKESFPLTVTSAQKNPTAFYLCASSIRPDRLGNSPLHFGNGTRLTVT.

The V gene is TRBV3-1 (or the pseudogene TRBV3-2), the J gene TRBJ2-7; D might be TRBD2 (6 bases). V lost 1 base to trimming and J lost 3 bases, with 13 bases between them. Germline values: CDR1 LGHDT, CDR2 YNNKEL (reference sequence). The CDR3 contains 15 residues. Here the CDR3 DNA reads TGTGCCAGCAGCCAAGCAGCAGGAGGGAGCTACGAGCAGTACTTC. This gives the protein CASSQAAGGSYEQYF.

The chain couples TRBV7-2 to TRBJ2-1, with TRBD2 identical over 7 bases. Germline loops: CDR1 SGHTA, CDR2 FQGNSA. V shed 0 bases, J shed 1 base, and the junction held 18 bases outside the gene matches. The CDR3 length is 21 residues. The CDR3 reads CASSLALPPLSGTPSYNEQFF. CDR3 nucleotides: TGTGCCAGCAGCTTAGCTCTCCCCCCCTTGAGCGGGACCCCTTCCTACAATGAGCAGTTCTTC.

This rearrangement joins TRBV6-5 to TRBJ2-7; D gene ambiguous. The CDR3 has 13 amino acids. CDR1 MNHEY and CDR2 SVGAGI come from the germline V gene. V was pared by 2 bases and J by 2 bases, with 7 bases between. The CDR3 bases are TGTGCCAGCAGTTACCACGGAGCCTACGAGCAGTACTTC. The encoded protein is CASSYHGAYEQYF.

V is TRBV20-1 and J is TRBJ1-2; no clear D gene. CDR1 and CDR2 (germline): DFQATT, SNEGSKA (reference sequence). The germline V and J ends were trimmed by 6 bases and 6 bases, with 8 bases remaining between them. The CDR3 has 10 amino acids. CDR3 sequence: CSASGHGYTF. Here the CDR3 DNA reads TGCAGTGCCAGCGGGCATGGCTACACCTTC.

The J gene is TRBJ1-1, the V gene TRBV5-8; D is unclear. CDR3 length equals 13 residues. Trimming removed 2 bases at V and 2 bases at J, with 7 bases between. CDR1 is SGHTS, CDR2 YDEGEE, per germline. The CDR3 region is CASSFRTNTEAFF. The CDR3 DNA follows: TGTGCCAGCAGCTTTCGAACAAACACTGAAGCTTTCTTT.

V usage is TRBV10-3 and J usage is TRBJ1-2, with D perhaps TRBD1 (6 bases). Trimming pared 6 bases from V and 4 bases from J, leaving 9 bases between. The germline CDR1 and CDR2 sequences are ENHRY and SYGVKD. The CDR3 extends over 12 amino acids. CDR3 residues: CAISLDSYGYTF. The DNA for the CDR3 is TGTGCCATCAGCCTGGACAGCTATGGCTACACCTTC.

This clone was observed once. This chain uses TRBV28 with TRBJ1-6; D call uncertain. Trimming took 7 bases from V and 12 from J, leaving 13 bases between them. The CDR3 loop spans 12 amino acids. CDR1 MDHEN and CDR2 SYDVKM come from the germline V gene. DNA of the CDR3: TGTGCCAGCATCATTCCTCCGGGACCCCTCCACTTT. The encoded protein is CASIIPPGPLHF.

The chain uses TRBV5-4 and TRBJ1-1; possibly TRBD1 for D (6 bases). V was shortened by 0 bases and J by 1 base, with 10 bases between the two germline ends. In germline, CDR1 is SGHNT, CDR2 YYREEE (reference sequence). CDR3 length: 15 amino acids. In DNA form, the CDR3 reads TGTGCCAGCAGCTTGGTACAGGGAAGGAACACTGAAGCTTTCTTT. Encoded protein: CASSLVQGRNTEAFF.

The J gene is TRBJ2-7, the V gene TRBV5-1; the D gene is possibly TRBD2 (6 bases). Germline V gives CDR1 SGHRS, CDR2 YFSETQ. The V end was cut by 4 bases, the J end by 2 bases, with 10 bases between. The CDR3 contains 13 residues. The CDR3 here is CASSRGATYEQYF. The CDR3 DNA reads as TGCGCCAGCAGCCGCGGGGCCACCTACGAGCAGTACTTC.

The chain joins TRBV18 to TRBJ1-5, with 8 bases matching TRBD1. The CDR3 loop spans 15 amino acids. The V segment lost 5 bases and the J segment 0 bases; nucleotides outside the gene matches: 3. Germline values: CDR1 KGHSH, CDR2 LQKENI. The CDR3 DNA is TGTGCCAGCTCAAAGGACAGGGCTAGCAATCAGCCCCAGCATTTT. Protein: CASSKDRASNQPQHF. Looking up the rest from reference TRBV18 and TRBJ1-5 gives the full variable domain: NAGVMQNPRHLVRRRGQEARLRCSPMKGHSHVYWYRQLPEEGLKFMVYLQKENIIDESGMPKERFSAEFPKEGPSILRIQQVVRGDSAAYFCASSKDRASNQPQHFGDGTRLSIL.

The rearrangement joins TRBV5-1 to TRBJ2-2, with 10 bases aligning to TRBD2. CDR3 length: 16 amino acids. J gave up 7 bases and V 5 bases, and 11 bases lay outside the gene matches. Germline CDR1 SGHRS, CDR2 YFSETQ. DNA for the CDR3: TGCGCCAGCAGGCATACTAGCGGGATGAGAGGCGGGGAGCTGTTTTTT. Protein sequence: CASRHTSGMRGGELFF.

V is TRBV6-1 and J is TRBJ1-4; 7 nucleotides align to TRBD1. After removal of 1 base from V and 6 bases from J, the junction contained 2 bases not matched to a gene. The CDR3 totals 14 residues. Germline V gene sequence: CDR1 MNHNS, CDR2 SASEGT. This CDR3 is CASSEGDRDEKLFF. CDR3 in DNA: TGTGCCAGCAGTGAAGGGGACAGAGATGAAAAACTGTTTTTT.

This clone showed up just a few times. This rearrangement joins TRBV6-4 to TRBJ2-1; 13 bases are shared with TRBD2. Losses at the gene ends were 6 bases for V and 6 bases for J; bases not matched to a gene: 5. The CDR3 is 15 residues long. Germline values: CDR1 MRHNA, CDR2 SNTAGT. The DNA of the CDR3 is TGTGCCAGCAGAGCACTAGCGGGAGGGATCAATGAGCAGTTCTTC. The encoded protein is CASRALAGGINEQFF.

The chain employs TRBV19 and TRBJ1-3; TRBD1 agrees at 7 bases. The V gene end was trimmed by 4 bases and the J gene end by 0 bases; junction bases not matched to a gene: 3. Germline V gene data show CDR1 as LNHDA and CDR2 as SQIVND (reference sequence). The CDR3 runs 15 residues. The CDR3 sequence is CASSTGDSSGNTIYF. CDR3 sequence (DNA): TGTGCCAGTAGTACCGGGGACAGCTCTGGAAACACCATATATTTT.

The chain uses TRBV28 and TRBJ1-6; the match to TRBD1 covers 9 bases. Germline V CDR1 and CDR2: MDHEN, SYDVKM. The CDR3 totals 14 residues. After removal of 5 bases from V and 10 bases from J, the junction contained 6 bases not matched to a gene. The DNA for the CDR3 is TGTGCCAGCAGTCCACAGGGGGCTAAGTCACCCCTCCACTTT. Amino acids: CASSPQGAKSPLHF.

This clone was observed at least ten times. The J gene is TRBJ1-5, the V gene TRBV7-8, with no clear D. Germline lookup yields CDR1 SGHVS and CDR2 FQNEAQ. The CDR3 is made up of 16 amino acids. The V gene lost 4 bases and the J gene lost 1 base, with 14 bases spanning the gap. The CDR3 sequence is CASSSSRRSSNQPQHF. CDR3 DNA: TGTGCCAGCAGCTCTTCGAGGCGTTCCAGCAATCAGCCCCAGCATTTT.

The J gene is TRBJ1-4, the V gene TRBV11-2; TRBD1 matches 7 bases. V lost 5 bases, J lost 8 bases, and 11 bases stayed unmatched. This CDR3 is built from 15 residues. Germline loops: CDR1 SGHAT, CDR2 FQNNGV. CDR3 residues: CASSPTGTVGEKLFF. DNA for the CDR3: TGTGCCAGCAGCCCAACCGGGACAGTGGGCGAAAAACTGTTTTTT.

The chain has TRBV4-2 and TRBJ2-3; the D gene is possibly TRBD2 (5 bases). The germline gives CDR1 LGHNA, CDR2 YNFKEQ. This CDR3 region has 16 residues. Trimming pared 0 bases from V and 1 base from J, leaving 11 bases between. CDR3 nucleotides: TGTGCCAGCAGCCAAGATCCTAGCTATGGCACAGATACGCAGTATTTT. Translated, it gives CASSQDPSYGTDTQYF.